This T cell receptor beta chain was captured in a study of human T cells and chemical hapten exposure. Study as a whole: In the roughly 25-week study, patients were dosed weekly with diphenylcyclopropenone on the scalp throughout. Minor pooled library volume differences mainly drove per-sample TCR yield variation.

Time point given: pre-sensitization, week 0. Described treatment: therapeutic diphenylcyclopropenone sensitization with weekly scalp DPC. Single cDNA molecules in the library carried unique molecular identifiers attached during preparation. Each CDR3 protein gets one entry after TCRdb re-called the RACE reads with MiXCR. The table has roughly 60,000 distinct CDR3 sequences, around 7% seen once. The CDR3 runs 16 residues. Per the germline V gene, CDR1 is SGHRS and CDR2 is YFSETQ. V was cut by 0 bases and J by 1 base, with 12 bases left in between. This clonotype has ten or more counts. Sequences were derived from whole blood, sampled in connection with sensitization to the hapten diphenylcyclopropenone (DPC). The rearrangement uses TRBV5-1 and TRBJ2-3; no firm D call. The receptor's source is a woman aged 25 to 39 with alopecia areata. Some clones in this sample may be carry-over from other donors' samples. The CDR3 coding sequence is TGCGCCAGCAGCTTGGATGGCGGAAGACGCACAGATACGCAGTATTTT. This translates into CASSLDGGRRTDTQYF. The variable domain in full, with the rest retrieved from reference TRBV5-1 and TRBJ2-3, is KAGVTQTPRYLIKTRGQQVTLSCSPISGHRSVSWYQQTPGQGLQFLFEYFSETQRNKGNFPGRFSGRQFSNSRSEMNVSTLELGDSALYLCASSLDGGRRTDTQYFGPGTRLTVL.